This T cell receptor beta chain was observed in a study of radiation and T cells in renal cell carcinoma. This clone was counted a single time. Time point indicated: blood 4 weeks post-SBRT, at nephrectomy. Specified treatment: 15 Gy SBRT to primary tumor, nephrectomy 4 weeks later. Blood was sampled at baseline, 2 weeks and 4 weeks after SBRT. The patient's renal cell carcinoma had clear cell pathology. Using immunoSEQ multiplex PCR, the repertoire was profiled, and TCRdb retains in-frame clones only, with some absent. This sample has over 85,000 clones, with around 81% found just once. Between the trimmed V and J ends, which lost 3 bases and 8 bases, there was a span of 10 bases. CDR1 and CDR2 from the germline V gene are SGHNT and YENEEA. This CDR3 has 12 amino acids.

This sequence originates from a man between 45 and 60 years old with renal cell carcinoma. This sequence joins TRBV11-3 and TRBJ1-1; D is possibly TRBD1 (5 bases). The sequencing used blood, collected from a patient whose treatment included radiotherapy and nephrectomy. The DNA of the CDR3 is TGTGCCAGCAGCTTCGCAGGGAGCGAAGCTTTCTTT. Protein: CASSFAGSEAFF.